Below, 20 T cell receptor beta chains from the same sample are listed, as sequenced in a study of blood T cell repertoires in COVID-19. TCRdb's table, derived via immunoSEQ multiplex PCR, lists solely in-frame clones and lacks some. The sample consists of over 350,000 clones, 88% of them appearing once. Sequencing was done on a sample of PBMCs or T cells enriched from blood (not recorded which). The receptor source for this set is a woman aged 18 to 35 who had recovered from COVID-19.

The sample holds one count of this clone. J is TRBJ2-5 and V is TRBV10-3, with TRBD1 matching over 11 bases. This CDR3 has 15 amino acids. Germline V gene lookup returns CDR1 ENHRY and CDR2 SYGVKD. V was clipped by 3 bases and J by 5 bases; unmatched bases: 5. The CDR3 region is CAISDGTGGLETQYF. In DNA form, the CDR3 reads TGTGCCATCAGTGACGGGACAGGGGGTTTGGAGACCCAGTACTTC.

This sequence joins TRBV19 and TRBJ1-6; no firm D call. This CDR3 region has 12 residues. Deletions cut 7 bases from V and 2 bases from J, with 3 bases between. Germline CDR1 is LNHDA and CDR2 is SQIVND (reference sequence). CDR3 bases: TGTGCCAGTACCACCTATAATTCACCCCTCCACTTT. It translates to CASTTYNSPLHF. Full variable domain (outside the CDR3, taken from reference TRBV19 and TRBJ1-6): DGGITQSPKYLFRKEGQNVTLSCEQNLNHDAMYWYRQDPGQGLRLIYYSQIVNDFQKGDIAEGYSVSREKKESFPLTVTSAQKNPTAFYLCASTTYNSPLHFGNGTRLTVT.

This clone came up a few times. The chain uses TRBV7-9 and TRBJ1-1; D is ambiguous. Germline V gene data show CDR1 as SEHNR and CDR2 as FQNEAQ (reference sequence). Deletions cut 2 bases from V and 0 bases from J, with 7 bases between. The CDR3 is 14 residues long. The CDR3 DNA reads as TGTGCCAGCAGCTTAAGCGTTATGAACACTGAAGCTTTCTTT. Encoded protein: CASSLSVMNTEAFF.

V and J are TRBV4-2 and TRBJ1-2; 9 nucleotides match TRBD1. Unmatched junction bases numbered 5, after V lost 1 base and J lost 8 bases. Looked up from germline, CDR1 is LGHNA and CDR2 is YNFKEQ. The CDR3 has 14 residues. The CDR3 here is CASSQVTGGKGYTF. CDR3 nucleotides: TGTGCCAGCAGCCAAGTCACAGGGGGCAAAGGCTACACCTTC.

Many counts were recorded for this clone. The CDR3 bases are TGCGCCAGCAGCCAAGACGCGACAGGTCTCTATGGCTACACCTTC. This encodes CASSQDATGLYGYTF. This chain links TRBV5-1 with TRBJ1-2; TRBD1 is a possible D gene (6 bases). CDR1 is SGHRS, CDR2 YFSETQ, per germline. CDR3 length equals 15 residues. Trimming took off 4 bases at V and 4 bases at J, with 17 bases between the two ends.

This sequence joins TRBV11-2 and TRBJ1-2, with 7 bases identical to TRBD1. The CDR3 is made up of 14 amino acids. The V gene end was trimmed by 1 base and the J gene end by 4 bases; junction bases not matched to a gene: 3. In germline, CDR1 is SGHAT, CDR2 FQNNGV. The CDR3 protein is CASSLAGQVYGYTF. DNA of the CDR3: TGTGCCAGCAGCTTAGCAGGACAGGTCTATGGCTACACCTTC.

The gene calls are TRBV7-2 and TRBJ1-1, with D possibly matching TRBD1 (5 bases). V was shortened by 1 base and J by 5 bases, with 11 bases between the two germline ends. Germline V gene data show CDR1 as SGHTA and CDR2 as FQGNSA. This CDR3 spans 14 amino acids. This chain's CDR3 is CASSLVQDATEAFF. The DNA for the CDR3 is TGTGCCAGCAGCTTAGTACAGGATGCAACTGAAGCTTTCTTT.

The gene calls are TRBV3-1 (or the pseudogene TRBV3-2) and TRBJ2-1; 8 bases align to TRBD1. The CDR3 loop spans 15 amino acids. V dropped 2 bases and J dropped 5; count of bases not matched to a gene: 5. Germline V gene lookup returns CDR1 LGHDT and CDR2 YNNKEL (reference sequence). The CDR3 loop reads CASSQSQGAHNEQFF. CDR3 nucleotides: TGTGCCAGCAGCCAAAGCCAGGGGGCCCACAATGAGCAGTTCTTC.

This clone was detected once. The rearrangement joins TRBV11-3 to TRBJ1-5; D perhaps matches TRBD1 (5 bases). Germline V CDR1 and CDR2: SGHNT, YENEEA. The CDR3 runs 15 residues. Between the trimmed V and J ends, which lost 3 bases and 0 bases, there was a span of 9 bases. The CDR3 DNA sequence: TGTGCCAGCAGCTTTATACAGGCTAGCAATCAGCCCCAGCATTTT. This codes for CASSFIQASNQPQHF.

The gene calls are TRBV7-6 and TRBJ2-2; the D gene is possibly TRBD1 (6 bases). CDR3 length: 17 amino acids. From germline, CDR1 is SGHVS and CDR2 FNYEAQ. V dropped 4 bases and J dropped 0 bases, with 15 bases sitting between them. The CDR3 DNA sequence: TGTGCCAGCAGCTGGACGCAGGGGCGACCGAACACCGGGGAGCTGTTTTTT. Translation gives CASSWTQGRPNTGELFF.

The rearrangement joins TRBV9 to TRBJ2-7; possible D gene TRBD2, 5 bases. CDR3 length: 18 amino acids. V dropped 4 bases and J dropped 0 bases, with 23 bases sitting between them. Germline lookup yields CDR1 SGDLS and CDR2 YYNGEE. The CDR3 bases are TGTGCCAGCAGCCCAGGTGGACTGGGTGGTTTGGGCTCCTACGAGCAGTACTTC. Translated, it gives CASSPGGLGGLGSYEQYF.

V usage is TRBV5-1 and J usage is TRBJ1-1; 12 bases map to TRBD1. Germline CDR1 is SGHRS and CDR2 is YFSETQ. This CDR3 spans 15 amino acids. Trimming cost V 3 bases and J 3 bases; bases outside gene matches: 3. The CDR3 loop is CASSWGQGAYTEAFF. The CDR3 DNA reads TGCGCCAGCAGCTGGGGACAGGGGGCGTACACTGAAGCTTTCTTT.

This chain uses TRBV5-8 with TRBJ1-5; 7 bases align to TRBD1. The V and J ends lost 0 bases and 4 bases, in that order; junction bases with no gene match: 13. The CDR3 length is 18 residues. Germline CDR1 is SGHTS and CDR2 is YDEGEE. CDR3 DNA: TGTGCCAGCAGCTTGGCCCCCGACAGGGAATTTCGAAATCAGCCCCAGCATTTT. Its translation: CASSLAPDREFRNQPQHF.

V and J are TRBV6-5 and TRBJ1-5, with D hard to call. Trimming pared 7 bases from V and 2 bases from J, leaving 6 bases between. Germline assignment: CDR1 MNHEY and CDR2 SVGAGI. This CDR3 has 12 amino acids. DNA of the CDR3: TGTGCCAGCAAAACTGGCAATCAGCCCCAGCATTTT. Translating it yields CASKTGNQPQHF.

The chain has TRBV18 and TRBJ1-4, with 7 bases matching TRBD1. Losses at the gene ends were 3 bases for V and 8 bases for J; bases not matched to a gene: 6. The CDR3 is 14 residues long. The germline CDR1 and CDR2 sequences are KGHSH and LQKENI. The CDR3 spells CASSPRTGWEKLFF. The DNA of the CDR3 is TGTGCCAGCTCACCTAGGACAGGATGGGAAAAACTGTTTTTT.

J is TRBJ1-2 and V is TRBV7-6, with no clear D. Between the trimmed V and J ends, which lost 5 bases and 4 bases, there was a span of 11 bases. The germline V gene encodes CDR1 SGHVS and CDR2 FNYEAQ. There are 13 residues in the CDR3. The CDR3 DNA reads TGTGCCAGCAGCAACAGTGTCAGCTATGGCTACACCTTC. Translating it yields CASSNSVSYGYTF.

The rearrangement uses TRBV7-2 and TRBJ1-6; D gene unclear. V was trimmed by 3 bases and J by 0 bases, leaving 6 bases between them. The CDR3 loop spans 15 amino acids. The germline gives CDR1 SGHTA, CDR2 FQGNSA. The CDR3 bases are TGTGCCAGCAGCTTCCGGGGCTCCTATAATTCACCCCTCCACTTT. Its protein is CASSFRGSYNSPLHF.

The chain employs TRBV30 and TRBJ2-3, with D tentatively TRBD2 (6 bases). Germline lookup yields CDR1 GTSNPN and CDR2 SVGIG (reference sequence). CDR3 length: 14 residues. V was clipped by 2 bases and J by 5 bases, with 14 bases between them. CDR3 region: CAWSLAGRGDTQYF. CDR3 bases: TGTGCCTGGAGTCTCGCGGGAAGGGGAGATACGCAGTATTTT.

This chain connects TRBV6-5 to TRBJ1-5; D is perhaps TRBD1 (6 bases). V dropped 4 bases and J dropped 0 bases, with 13 bases sitting between them. The CDR3 covers 16 residues. Germline V gene lookup returns CDR1 MNHEY and CDR2 SVGAGI. This chain's CDR3 is CASSWAGEYSNQPQHF. The CDR3, as DNA: TGTGCCAGCAGTTGGGCAGGGGAATATAGCAATCAGCCCCAGCATTTT.

This sequence joins TRBV28 and TRBJ1-5; maybe TRBD1 (6 bases). Trimming cost V 5 bases and J 7 bases, with 18 bases left between them. Germline CDR1 reads MDHEN; CDR2 reads SYDVKM. The CDR3 length is 15 residues. The CDR3 region has the DNA TGTGCCAGCAGTCTGGGGGGGGGCGCGAGACAGCCCCAGCATTTT. Translated, it gives CASSLGGGARQPQHF.